Included here is one T cell receptor beta chain sequence, with context. Its antigen is currently not known. Per-base quality was not reported, and no clone a single base away is much larger than it. The junction shows trimming of 5 bases on V and 3 bases on J, plus 6 bases between the germline ends. From the germline V gene, CDR1 is SGHVS and CDR2 is FQNEAQ. From its cysteine to its phenylalanine, the CDR3 spans 12 amino acids. Only the CDR3 region is kept as DNA, spanning 36 bases read in frame from base 1. This sample is drawn from a study of blood T cell repertoires in COVID-19 (dated by TCRdb to between 2020 and 2021). Background for the entire study: The collaborator samples originated in the United States, Italy and Spain and spanned the acute and convalescent phases of COVID-19. The prospective study material was composed of cDNA or gDNA derived from T cells, B-cell-depleted T cells, or PBMCs. The dataset comprised deeply sampled blood TCRbeta repertoires from subjects exposed to, actively infected with, or recovered from COVID-19. The repertoires were made available in a free public database intended to serve as a resource for research on the immune response to SARS-CoV-2. Samples were obtained from the ongoing ImmuneRACE study (first 160 participants) and from about 1,300 subjects provided by 6 global collaborators. Sample metadata almost always included a de-identified subject ID, COVID-19 status, age in years and sex. Where available, HLA class I and class II types were taken from metadata supplied by the sample provider and were not determined by assay-based typing.

TCRbeta CDR3 regions were amplified from genomic DNA by means of the immunoSEQ Assay, a bias-controlled multiplex PCR. The authors' pipeline ran thus. Nucleated cell counts per sample were estimated from amplification of reference gene primers within the assay. Sequence reads were collapsed and filtered to measure the absolute abundance of every unique TCRbeta CDR3 rearrangement. Productive Simpson clonality was computed per sample as the square root of Simpson's diversity index over productive rearrangements. The table was pulled from immuneACCESS by TCRdb, which kept in-frame rearrangements only. Such tables lose some clones; where checked, under half of the loss comes from unresolved V genes, and the rest has no known cause. V and J calls and clone size follow that table, whereas D and trimming were derived from the DNA. Present in this sample are some 110,000 clones, about 82% of which were seen just once. About 5% of the sample is taken by the ten largest.

Study-wide findings and limitations: How much clinical and demographic metadata was included differed by source and by participant, and the metadata was provided uncurated.

Each collaborating institution followed its own protocols to collect whole blood in K2EDTA tubes. Collaborator samples were shipped for TCRbeta analysis as frozen whole blood, isolated PBMCs, or DNA extracted from either sample type. The rearranged segments are TRBV7-8 and TRBJ2-3; the D segment cannot be called with confidence. The receptor's source is a human donor in a cohort sampled during active COVID-19. Sequences were obtained from peripheral blood. The DNA sequence is as follows: TGTGCCAGCAGCCCCGGGACAGATACGCAGTATTTT. Translation gives CASSPGTDTQYF.